This TCR beta chain emerged from a study of blood T cell repertoires in COVID-19. Looking at the study overall: COVID-19 samples, acute and convalescent, were from the United States, Italy and Spain. In each case, the material was cDNA or gDNA derived from T cells, B-cell-depleted T cells, or PBMCs.

Symptom resolution, clearance, or two negative PCRs marked donors in Cohort 3 as recovered. Original data processing: Amplified reference gene primers provided the basis for estimating nucleated cell counts. The assay was immunoSEQ multiplex PCR, and TCRdb's table has in-frame clones only and misses some. The DNA was the basis for D and trimming; V, J and clone size are from that table. The data show about 190,000 clones, less than 85% seen once. CDR3 size: 14 residues. Germline V gene lookup returns CDR1 SGHVS and CDR2 FQNEAQ. V trimming: 5 bases; J trimming: 3 bases; junction bases outside the gene matches: 5.

Sequences were obtained from PBMCs or T cells enriched from blood (not recorded which). The chain couples TRBV7-8 to TRBJ1-1; 8 nucleotides agree with TRBD1. The receptor was derived from a woman aged 30 to 39 who had recovered from COVID-19. The CDR3 loop is CASSNRQGYTEAFF. In DNA form, the CDR3 reads TGTGCCAGCAGCAACCGACAGGGGTACACTGAAGCTTTCTTT.